What follows describes a single T cell receptor (beta chain). This clone's antigen is unknown. Base qualities are not recorded, but no much larger clone differs from it by a single base. The sample originates from a study of graft-versus-host responses after intestinal transplantation (dated by TCRdb to the early 2020s). Regarding the study in general: The transplants that recipients received were multivisceral, liver-intestinal, or isolated intestinal. Every recipient was given anti-thymocyte globulin induction, followed by roughly 3 years of maintenance tacrolimus and steroids. After intestinal transplantation, graft-versus-host and host-versus-graft alloreactive T cell clones in the graft, circulation and bone marrow were tracked using bulk TCR-beta CDR3 sequencing. To identify alloreactive clones, pre-transplant mixed lymphocyte reaction products were sequenced and compared with unstimulated pre-transplant donor and recipient T cells. Of the 20 to 25 intestinal transplant recipients enrolled in the cohort, one of whom was a retransplant, a few patients without pretransplant specimens were excluded. Donor T cell macrochimerism was defined as a peak of at least 4% donor T cells among recipient peripheral blood mononuclear cells. Rather than being sequenced by the commercial service, samples from a few later patients were sequenced in-house on an Illumina MiSeq and processed with MiXCR.

In the first month after transplant, blood samples were collected up to 4 times, and after that at least monthly when available. The germline V gene (reference sequence) provides CDR1 MNHEY and CDR2 SMNVEV. The CDR3 holds 18 amino acids from the cysteine to the phenylalanine. This entry keeps only the CDR3 DNA: 54 bases, framed from base 1. The V end loses 1 base and the J end loses 4 bases, and a stretch of 19 bases separates them. The protocol used for the library was the immunoSEQ multiplex PCR assay. High-throughput TCR-beta CDR3 sequencing of genomic DNA from most patients was performed by Adaptive Biotechnologies. From the authors' description of their analysis: TCR sequencing data were retrieved from Adaptive's ImmunoSEQ software for 15 to 20 patients, whereas a few other patients were processed with MiXCR and VDJtools. Because the origin of CDR3 nucleotide sequences shared between donor and recipient could not be assigned, those sequences were removed. Alloreactive clones required at least 2-fold expansion over unstimulated cells and minimum CFSE-low frequency of 0.002% (template counts) or 0.001% (read counts). Mappable clones were those detected in sequenced pre-transplant spleen, lymph node, or MLR CFSE-low populations of the donor or recipient. Cumulative frequency of alloreactive clones was calculated as a percentage of all sequences weighted by copy number. The source is immuneACCESS, and TCRdb retained only in-frame sequences with V and J called. Part of the clones is not carried over; for the studies checked, unresolved V genes explain less than half of this, and the remainder is unexplained. V, J and clone size derive from that table, while D and trimming were established from the DNA sequence. The sample table holds roughly 43,000 clones, of which about 94% were seen once. Of the sample, roughly 1.5% falls within the top ten clones.

The full study reports these points: In the allografts of patients with donor T cell macrochimerism, GvH to HvG T cell clonal ratios were high. The conclusions were limited by the relatively low number and heterogeneity of the intestinal transplant patients. Early after transplant, peak levels of circulating GvH clones were found to be associated with declines in HvG clones. GvH clones were detected in recipient bone marrow, and some appeared earlier in ileal mucosa or blood, consistent with an intestinal mucosal origin.

This TCR was sampled from a human patient who received an intestinal transplant, so some T cells may come from the graft donor. The chain was built from TRBV27 and TRBJ1-4; no confident D gene assignment can be made. The sequencing used PBMCs, collected more than 310 days after intestinal transplant. The CDR3 has the sequence CASSLFAYGPHYNEKLFF. At the DNA level, the sequence is TGTGCCAGCAGTTTATTCGCATACGGTCCACACTATAATGAAAAACTGTTTTTT.